These 9 T cell receptor beta chains share one sample of origin, sequenced in a study of cytomegalovirus exposure and HLA in healthy donors. With 60 Vbeta and 13 Jbeta primers, the PCR was carried out. The table came from immunoSEQ multiplex PCR; TCRdb's copy has only in-frame clones and leaves some out. The sample yields under 200,000 clones, about 59% seen once. Sequenced sample: PBMCs. The source of these receptors is a man aged 40-49 years in good health and CMV-seronegative.

The chain joins TRBV4-1 to TRBJ1-5; no firm D call. Germline lookup yields CDR1 MGHRA and CDR2 YSYEKL. V was trimmed by 4 bases and J by 3 bases, leaving 10 bases between them. The CDR3 has 14 amino acids. Here the CDR3 reads CASSPRVLNQPQHF. DNA for the CDR3: TGCGCCAGCAGCCCTCGGGTCCTCAATCAGCCCCAGCATTTT.

The chain carries TRBV7-2 and TRBJ2-7; D remains unclear. The CDR3 loop spans 14 amino acids. The V end lost 2 bases, the J end lost 2 bases, and 10 bases lay between the germline ends. Germline V gene sequence: CDR1 SGHTA, CDR2 FQGNSA. The CDR3 nucleotides read TGTGCCAGCAGCTTAAATGGGCCTGCCTACGAGCAGTACTTC. Its translation: CASSLNGPAYEQYF.

The CDR3 DNA follows: TGCAGTGCTAGGAGGACCGGGGAGCTGTTTTTT. Translated: CSARRTGELFF. This sequence joins TRBV20-1 and TRBJ2-2, with no clear D. Germline-derived CDR1 and CDR2 are DFQATT and SNEGSKA (reference sequence). The CDR3 extends over 11 amino acids. The V end lost 3 bases, the J end lost 5 bases, and 4 bases lay between the germline ends.

This clone was detected a few times. The CDR3 DNA is TGTGCCAGCTCACCGACCACCTCCCGGGACACCGGGGAGCTGTTTTTT. Protein: CASSPTTSRDTGELFF. This chain connects TRBV18 to TRBJ2-2, with D hard to call. Trimming stripped 3 bases from V and 3 bases from J, with 14 bases between. The V gene's germline CDR1 is KGHSH and CDR2 LQKENI. The CDR3 is 16 residues long.

The chain is built from TRBV5-4 and TRBJ2-1; D not certain. The V gene's germline CDR1 is SGHNT and CDR2 YYREEE (reference sequence). The CDR3 has 15 amino acids. V was shortened by 1 base and J by 6 bases, with 14 bases between the two germline ends. The chain's CDR3 is CASSLNSGPLNEQFF. CDR3 DNA: TGTGCCAGCAGCTTGAACTCTGGGCCTCTCAATGAGCAGTTCTTC.

This clone showed up just a few times. J is TRBJ1-2 and V is TRBV7-2, with 8 bases fitting TRBD1. In germline, CDR1 is SGHTA, CDR2 FQGNSA. V lost 1 base, J lost 1 base, and 2 bases stayed unmatched. There are 15 residues in the CDR3. The CDR3 DNA reads as TGTGCCAGCAGCTTAGGAGGACAGGGTAACTATGGCTACACCTTC. This codes for CASSLGGQGNYGYTF.

This clone was picked up a small number of times. The V and J genes are TRBV5-1 and TRBJ2-1; 9 bases map to TRBD2. This CDR3 is 14 amino acids long. Trimming cost V 7 bases and J 4 bases; bases outside gene matches: 6. Germline V CDR1 and CDR2: SGHRS, YFSETQ. CDR3 nucleotides: TGCGCCAGCTTTAGTAGCGGGAGTTACAATGAGCAGTTCTTC. This translates into CASFSSGSYNEQFF.

This clone was seen more than once but under ten times. The CDR3 coding sequence is TGTGCCAGCAGCCGCAACACCGGGACTAGCGGGGATACGCAGTATTTT. This translates into CASSRNTGTSGDTQYF. The chain joins TRBV7-3 to TRBJ2-3; 12 bases fit TRBD2. Trimming removed 5 bases from V and 6 bases from J; junction bases left unmatched: 9. The length of the CDR3 is 16 residues. CDR1 and CDR2 (germline): SGHTA, FQGTGA.

The V and J genes are TRBV21-1 and TRBJ2-1; the listed D gene, TRBD2, was not tested against the DNA. TRBV21-1 is a documented pseudogene. The CDR3 has 19 amino acids. CDR3 bases: TGTGCCAGCAGCAAACGTCGAACGCCGAGGACTCCTTCCTACAATGAGCAGTTCTTC. It is translated as CASSKRRTPRTPSYNEQFF.